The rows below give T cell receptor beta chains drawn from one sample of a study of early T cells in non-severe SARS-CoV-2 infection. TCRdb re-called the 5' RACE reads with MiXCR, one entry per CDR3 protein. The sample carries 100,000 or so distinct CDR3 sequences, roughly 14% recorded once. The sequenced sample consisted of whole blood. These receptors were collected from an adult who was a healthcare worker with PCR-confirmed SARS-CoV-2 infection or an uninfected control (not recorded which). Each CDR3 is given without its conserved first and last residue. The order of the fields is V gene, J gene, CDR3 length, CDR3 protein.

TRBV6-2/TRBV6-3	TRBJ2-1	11	ASSELAASEQF
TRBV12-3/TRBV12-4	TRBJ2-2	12	ASSLHSNTGELF
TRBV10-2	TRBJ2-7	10	ASSVGESEQY
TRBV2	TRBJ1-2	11	ASSETQSFGYT
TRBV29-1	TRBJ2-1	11	SGVWREYNEQF
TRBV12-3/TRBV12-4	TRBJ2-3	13	ASRERELGTDTQY
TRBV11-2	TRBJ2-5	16	ASSLRWLAGGYQETQY
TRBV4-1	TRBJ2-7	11	ASSLEGNYEQY
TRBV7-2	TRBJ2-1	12	ASSERGRNNEQF
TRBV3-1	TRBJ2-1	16	ASSQVSRTSGTYNEQF
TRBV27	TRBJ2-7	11	ASAPNRDGEQY
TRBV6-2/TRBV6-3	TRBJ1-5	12	ASSYQQGNQPQH
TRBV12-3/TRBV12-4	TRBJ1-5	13	ASSRAGVGDQPQH
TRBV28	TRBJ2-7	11	ASRKGSSYEQY
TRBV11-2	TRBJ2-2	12	ASSSRQGPEELF
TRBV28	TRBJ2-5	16	ASSFGGVGFSPAGTQY
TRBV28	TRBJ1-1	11	ASRAERNTEAF
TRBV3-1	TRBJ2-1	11	ASSQAPYNEQF
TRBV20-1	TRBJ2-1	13	SARDRTYSYNEQF
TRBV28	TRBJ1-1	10	ASSRNRPEAF
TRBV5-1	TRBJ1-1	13	ASSLQGQRNTEAF
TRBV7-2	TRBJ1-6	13	ASSPQQGRNSPLH
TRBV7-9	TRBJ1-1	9	ASRQGPEAF
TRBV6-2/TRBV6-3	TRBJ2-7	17	ASSFSLSSNEWGSYEQY
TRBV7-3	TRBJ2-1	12	ASSSGLVGHEQF
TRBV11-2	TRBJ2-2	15	ASSLDAPVVATGELF
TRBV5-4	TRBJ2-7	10	ASSLDGDEQY
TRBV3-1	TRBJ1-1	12	ASSPTRGTPEAF
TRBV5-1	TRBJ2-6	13	ASSGTGSGANVLT
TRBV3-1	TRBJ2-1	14	ASSPFSGGPYNEQF
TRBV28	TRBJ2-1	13	ASRRTMGTWNEQF
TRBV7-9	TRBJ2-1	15	ASSRPTLAGVFHEQF
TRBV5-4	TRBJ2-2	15	ASGAASGPRDTGELF
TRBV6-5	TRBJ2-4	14	ASSRQGRMKGNIQY
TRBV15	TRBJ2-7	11	ATAGENAYEQY
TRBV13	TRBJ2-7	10	ASSLEGLPKY
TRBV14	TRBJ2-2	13	ASSPGQTNTGELF
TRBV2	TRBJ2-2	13	ASSESQGRTGELF
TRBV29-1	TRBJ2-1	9	SVDRGRPSF
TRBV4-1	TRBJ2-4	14	TSCRQGAVNKNIQY
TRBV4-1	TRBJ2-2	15	ASSSVVAGVGAGELF
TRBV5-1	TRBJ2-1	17	ASSLGLAGAQSSYNEQF
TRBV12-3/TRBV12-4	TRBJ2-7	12	ASSSSGRFYEQY
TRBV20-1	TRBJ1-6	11	SATVGGNSPLH
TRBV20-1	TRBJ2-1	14	SARDRGSGTFGELF
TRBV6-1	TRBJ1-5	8	AMGNQPQH
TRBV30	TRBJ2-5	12	AWSVGPGAETQY
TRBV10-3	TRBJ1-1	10	AISSDGAEAF
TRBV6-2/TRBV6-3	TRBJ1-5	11	ASRPGEAQPQH
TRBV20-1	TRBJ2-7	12	SASPTGVVYEQY
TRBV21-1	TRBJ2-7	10	ASSKNPSEQY
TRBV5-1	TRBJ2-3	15	ASSLGSGTQGTDTQY
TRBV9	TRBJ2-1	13	ASSGSGREENEQF
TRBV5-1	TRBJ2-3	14	ASSRALAGVVDTQY
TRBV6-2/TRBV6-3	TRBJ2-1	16	ASSSYVGRRRAKNEQF
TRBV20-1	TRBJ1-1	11	SAVRGTVTEAF
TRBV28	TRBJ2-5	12	ASSPPGGGETQY
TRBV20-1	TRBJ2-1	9	SAPATNEQF
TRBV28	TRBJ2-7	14	ASSLEPGQALYKQY
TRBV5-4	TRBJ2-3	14	ASSSATSGTTDTQY